This is a list of T cell receptor beta chains from one sample in a study of shared clonotypes between healthy human individuals. This table comes from immunoSEQ multiplex PCR, and its TCRdb copy is limited to in-frame clones, with some not included. The data hold under 2,500,000 clones, with 90% to 97% observed a single time. Material for sequencing was naive CD4+ T cells sorted from blood. These receptors were obtained from a man aged 18 to 29 in good health. CDR3s include the opening cysteine and the closing phenylalanine or tryptophan. The order of the fields is clone size, V gene, J gene, CDR3 protein. Clone size is stated in some rows and not others, as once, few, many or a class when expanded.

NA	TRBV5-1	TRBJ1-4	CASSPPAGATNEKLFF
once	TRBV7-9	TRBJ2-2	CASSFQGTSGPSNTGELFF
NA	TRBV28	TRBJ1-4	CASSSIQGLSEKLFF
NA	TRBV30	TRBJ2-3	CAWSVLAGGTDTQYF
NA	TRBV5-1	TRBJ1-1	CASSISGFGVKSEAFF
NA	TRBV7-2	TRBJ2-7	CASSFDRGEQYF
once	TRBV27	TRBJ2-2	CAASSRGQGTGELFF
NA	TRBV18	TRBJ2-2	CASSQGMTDTGELFF
NA	TRBV5-1	TRBJ1-1	CASSLRGLGTEAFF
NA	TRBV9	TRBJ1-2	CASSVTEGGYGYTF
NA	TRBV2	TRBJ2-2	CASMKGAVSAGELFF
NA	TRBV18	TRBJ1-5	CASSTGMNQPQHF
NA	TRBV5-4	TRBJ2-1	CASSLGASGRANEQFF
NA	TRBV30	TRBJ1-2	CAWREQGNGYTF
NA	TRBV7-9	TRBJ2-3	CASSLAAWDTQYF
NA	TRBV7-9	TRBJ1-2	CASSPTGPAGYTF
NA	TRBV7-9	TRBJ1-1	CASSFRQGDTEAFF
NA	TRBV28	TRBJ1-2	CASSLSRGQASYGYTF
NA	TRBV27	TRBJ2-7	CASRSLGLIGHEQYF
NA	TRBV18	TRBJ1-5	CASSLGQNNQPQHF
NA	TRBV18	TRBJ2-7	CASSPPMGTGTYEQYF
NA	TRBV5-1	TRBJ1-1	CASSSTGGNTEAFF
NA	TRBV11-1	TRBJ1-6	CASSPTRQPLHF
NA	TRBV5-1	TRBJ2-7	CASSMGQGLAYEQYF
NA	TRBV5-1	TRBJ2-1	CASQGLAGGSSYNEQFF
NA	TRBV30	TRBJ2-7	CAWGGGNIYEQYF
once	TRBV2	TRBJ2-7	CASRGVRGSYEQYF
NA	TRBV7-4	TRBJ1-5	CASSFDLVGQPQHF
once	TRBV18	TRBJ1-2	CASSQTILGQGGSYGYTF
NA	TRBV7-9	TRBJ2-7	CASSLGSATYEQYF
NA	TRBV30	TRBJ2-7	CAWSRGVLTYEQYF
NA	TRBV5-1	TRBJ2-7	CASSLDPGTSGIEQYF
NA	TRBV9	TRBJ2-5	CASSGGAPGQGGETQYF
NA	TRBV10-1	TRBJ2-1	CASRGAGGPLDEQFF
NA	TRBV30	TRBJ2-7	CAWSRWAIKTYEQYF
NA	TRBV25-1	TRBJ1-4	CASSETTATNEKLFF
NA	TRBV6-1	TRBJ1-5	CASSWGTGANQPQHF
NA	TRBV5-6	TRBJ1-2	CASSRDRDFGGYTF
NA	TRBV9	TRBJ1-3	CASSTGAGGNTIYF
NA	TRBV6-5	TRBJ1-2	CASSYSKGVYGYTF
NA	TRBV18	TRBJ2-2	CASSPGLTNTGELFF
NA	TRBV10-2	TRBJ2-5	CASTPGQVYQETQYF
once	TRBV28	TRBJ2-1	CASSPTQLIAGGSNEQFF
NA	TRBV30	TRBJ2-7	CAWRPDSYEQYF
NA	TRBV11-2	TRBJ2-7	CASSLNRGRLYEQYF
NA	TRBV5-1	TRBJ1-1	CASSLAAGTEAFF
NA	TRBV6-1	TRBJ2-7	CASSANSPGLGEQYF
NA	TRBV20-1	TRBJ2-3	CSASPADTQYF
NA	TRBV9	TRBJ2-2	CASSVGLYNGELFF
NA	TRBV15	TRBJ1-1	CATSRERSNTEAFF
NA	TRBV5-1	TRBJ1-2	CASSLLTPDYGYTF
once	TRBV5-5	TRBJ2-7	CASSSSGGNEQYF